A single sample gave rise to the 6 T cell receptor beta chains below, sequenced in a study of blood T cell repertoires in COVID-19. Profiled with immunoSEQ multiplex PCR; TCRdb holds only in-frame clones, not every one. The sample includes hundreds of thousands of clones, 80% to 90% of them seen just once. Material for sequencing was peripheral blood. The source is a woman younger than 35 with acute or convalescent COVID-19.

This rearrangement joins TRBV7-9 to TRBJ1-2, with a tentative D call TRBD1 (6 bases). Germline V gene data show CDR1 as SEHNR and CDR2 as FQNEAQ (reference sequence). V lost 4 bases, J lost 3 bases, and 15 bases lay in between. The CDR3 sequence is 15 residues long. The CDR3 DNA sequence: TGTGCCAGCAGCTCCCGGGACACCGAATACTATGGCTACACCTTC. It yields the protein CASSSRDTEYYGYTF.

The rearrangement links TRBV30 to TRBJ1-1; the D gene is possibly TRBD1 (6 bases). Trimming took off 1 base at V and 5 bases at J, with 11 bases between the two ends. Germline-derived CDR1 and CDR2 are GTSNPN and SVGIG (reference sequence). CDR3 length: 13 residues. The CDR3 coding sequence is TGTGCCTGGAGTGGACAGGTAGGGACTGAAGCTTTCTTT. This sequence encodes CAWSGQVGTEAFF.

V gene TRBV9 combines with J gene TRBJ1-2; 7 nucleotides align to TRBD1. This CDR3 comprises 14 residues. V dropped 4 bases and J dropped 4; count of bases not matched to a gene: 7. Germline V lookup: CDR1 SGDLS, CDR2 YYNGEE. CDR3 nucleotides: TGTGCCAGCAGCCCCTCCGGGACAGCCTATGGCTACACCTTC. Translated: CASSPSGTAYGYTF. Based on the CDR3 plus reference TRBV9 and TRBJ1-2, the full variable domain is DSGVTQTPKHLITATGQRVTLRCSPRSGDLSVYWYQQSLDQGLQFLIQYYNGEERAKGNILERFSAQQFPDLHSELNLSSLELGDSALYFCASSPSGTAYGYTFGSGTRLTVV.

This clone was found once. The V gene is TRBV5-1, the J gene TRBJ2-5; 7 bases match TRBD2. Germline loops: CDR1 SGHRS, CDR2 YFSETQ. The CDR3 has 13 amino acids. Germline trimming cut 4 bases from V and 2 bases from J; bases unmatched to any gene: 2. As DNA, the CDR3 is TGCGCCAGCAGCGAAGCGGGGCAAGAGACCCAGTACTTC. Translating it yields CASSEAGQETQYF.

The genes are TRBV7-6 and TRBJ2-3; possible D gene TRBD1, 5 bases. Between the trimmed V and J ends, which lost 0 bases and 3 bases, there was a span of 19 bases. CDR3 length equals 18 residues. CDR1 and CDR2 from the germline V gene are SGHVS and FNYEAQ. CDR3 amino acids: CASSLAALAGHRTDTQYF. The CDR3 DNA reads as TGTGCCAGCAGCTTAGCCGCCTTGGCAGGGCACCGTACAGATACGCAGTATTTT.

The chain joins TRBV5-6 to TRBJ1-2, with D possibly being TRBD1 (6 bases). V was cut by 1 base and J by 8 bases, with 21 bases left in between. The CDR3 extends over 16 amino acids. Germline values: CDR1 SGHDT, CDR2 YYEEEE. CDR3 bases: TGTGCCAGCAGCTTGAGACTTACAGGGATCACGGTCGGCTACACCTTC. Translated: CASSLRLTGITVGYTF.